This TCR beta chain comes out of a study of T cells after posttransplantation cyclophosphamide. Between the trimmed V and J ends, which lost 3 bases and 2 bases, there was a span of 11 bases. CDR3 size: 14 residues. Germline-derived CDR1 and CDR2 are SGHVS and FNYEAQ. The sample holds many counts of this clone. The target antigen is unknown. Peripheral blood was collected from the related graft donor on the marrow donation day. Study results and limitations: Donor-recipient repertoire similarity was low at 1-2 months, rising over year one. After PTCy, TRB diversity resembled that of CNI/methotrexate controls. Tissue-infiltrating T cells from skin or gut overlapped little with blood T cells.

Sequencing was performed with immunoSEQ multiplex PCR; in TCRdb, only in-frame clones are kept and a portion is missing. The sample shows tens of thousands of clones, no singletons; the ten largest hold roughly 2.2%. The chain joins TRBV7-6 to TRBJ2-7; maybe TRBD2 (5 bases). Sequenced sample: PBMCs. The receptor was derived from a middle-aged man in good health, CMV-negative, and a related stem cell transplant donor. CDR3 residues: CASSFLDGTYEQYF. The CDR3 nucleotides read TGTGCCAGCAGCTTTTTGGACGGGACCTACGAGCAGTACTTC.